A single sample gave rise to the 10 T cell receptor beta chains below, sequenced in a study of molecular identifiers for immune sequencing clone quantification. From the PCR reads, TCRdb called clonotypes with MiXCR, one entry per CDR3 protein. Of 490,000 or so distinct CDR3 sequences listed, about a quarter were seen once; the top ten hold around 0.8%. The sample consisted of naive CD8+ T cells from blood, with Jurkat cell RNA spiked in. This sample's subset: FACS-sorted CD8+CD4-CCR7+CD45RA+ naive T cells. These receptors originate from a human donor in good health. Some libraries in this study had Jurkat cell RNA spiked in.

The chain has TRBV12-3 or TRBV12-4 and TRBJ2-1, with 7 positions matching TRBD1. The CDR3 extends over 13 amino acids. After removal of 5 bases from V and 12 bases from J, the junction contained 10 bases not matched to a gene. This CDR3 is CASSPWDSGAQFF. The CDR3 region has the DNA TGTGCCAGCAGTCCCTGGGACAGTGGTGCGCAGTTCTTC.

This clonotype appeared many times. The V call is TRBV20-1, the J call TRBJ2-2; 8 nucleotides line up with TRBD2. This CDR3 has 15 residues. Germline V gene sequence: CDR1 DFQATT, CDR2 SNEGSKA (reference sequence). The trim removed 1 base at V and 4 bases at J, leaving 5 bases unmatched. The CDR3 bases are TGCAGTGCTAGAGGGACGGGAGGGGTCACCGGGGAGCTGTTTTTT. It is translated as CSARGTGGVTGELFF.

Concerning this clonotype: This may be a read error, as it is one base from a much larger clone. The chain carries TRBV29-1 and TRBJ2-5; D unclear. The CDR3 spans 12 residues. Germline V lookup: CDR1 SQVTM, CDR2 ANQGSEA. CDR3 bases: TGCAGCGTGACCCCCCCTCAAGAGGCCCAGTACTTC. Translated, it gives CSVTPPQEAQYF.

The chain recombines TRBV19 with TRBJ1-3; the D is unclear. The CDR3 consists of 15 residues. Deletions cut 3 bases from V and 1 base from J, with 10 bases between. Germline CDR1 LNHDA, CDR2 SQIVND (reference sequence). The CDR3 protein is CASSIFTGSGNTIYF. In DNA, the CDR3 is TGTGCCAGTAGTATTTTTACGGGATCTGGAAACACCATATATTTT.

In its sample, this clonotype was seen many times. V and J are TRBV5-1 and TRBJ2-3; 13 bases fit TRBD2. V lost 2 bases to trimming and J lost 6 bases; unmatched junction nucleotides: 6. Germline assignment: CDR1 SGHRS and CDR2 YFSETQ. The CDR3 is 16 amino acids. CDR3 in DNA: TGCGCCAGCAGCTTAGGACTAGCGGGGGCCGGGGATACGCAGTATTTT. As protein: CASSLGLAGAGDTQYF.

This clonotype appeared a few times. This chain links TRBV27 with TRBJ2-1, with TRBD2 as a possible D gene (5 bases). This CDR3 comprises 13 residues. V shed 5 bases and J shed 1 base, with 6 bases lying between them. Germline assignment: CDR1 MNHEY and CDR2 SMNVEV (reference sequence). The CDR3 is CASSRESYNEQFF. Written as DNA, the CDR3 is TGTGCCAGCAGTAGGGAGTCCTACAATGAGCAGTTCTTC.

For this clonotype: Compared with germline, one end of the junction differs, possibly owing to a read error. The genes are TRBV27 and TRBJ1-5, with no clear D. Germline-derived CDR1 and CDR2 are MNHEY and SMNVEV (reference sequence). There are 14 residues in the CDR3. CDR3: CASSLFGPGRPPHF. The CDR3 DNA sequence: TGTGCCAGCAGTTTATTTGGCCCGGGGAGGCCCCCGCATTTT.

This clonotype appeared a few times. The chain uses TRBV13 and TRBJ2-7; tentative D call: TRBD2 (5 bases). The CDR3 extends over 15 amino acids. V was trimmed by 0 bases and J by 0 bases, leaving 9 bases between them. Germline CDR1 reads PRHDT; CDR2 reads FYEKMQ (reference sequence). The CDR3 spells CASSLGLGDSYEQYF. DNA of the CDR3: TGTGCCAGCAGCTTAGGCCTCGGGGACTCCTACGAGCAGTACTTC.

Notes on this clonotype: An end of the junction does not agree with germline; a read error may underlie this. The chain employs TRBV11-2 and TRBJ1-1; D unclear. This CDR3 is 12 amino acids long. CDR1 is SGHAT, CDR2 FQNNGV, per germline. CDR3 nucleotide sequence: TGTGCCAGCAGCTTGAGGAGTACTGGAGCTTTCTTT. Translating gives CASSLRSTGAFF.

This clonotype was seen a few times. The rearrangement joins TRBV5-4 to TRBJ2-7, with 11 bases fitting TRBD1. There are 17 residues in the CDR3. The V gene end was trimmed by 4 bases and the J gene end by 5 bases; junction bases not matched to a gene: 14. Germline loops: CDR1 SGHNT, CDR2 YYREEE (reference sequence). CDR3 loop: CASSIIPGQGVENEQYF. The CDR3 DNA reads TGTGCCAGCAGCATAATTCCGGGACAGGGGGTGGAAAACGAGCAGTACTTC.